This TCR beta chain stems from a study of graft-versus-host responses after intestinal transplantation. Across the whole study: Those transplanted obtained multivisceral, liver-intestinal, or isolated intestinal grafts. General study results and limits: GvH clones were found in recipient marrow; some appeared first in ileum or blood. Clonal ratios of graft-versus-host to host-versus-graft in allografts were high for patients exhibiting graft-donor T cell macrochimerism.

Of note for this clone: Its antigen remains unknown.

Method: immunoSEQ multiplex PCR; TCRdb's copy keeps in-frame clones and lacks some. The sample gives about 120,000 clones, around 96% of which show up once; about 3.3% is in the top ten. The sequencing used unstimulated CD8+ T cells sorted from spleen or lymph node cells, collected before intestinal transplant. The receptor was isolated from a human donor who received an intestinal transplant.

The CDR3 loop is CASSFISTGGEKLFF. DNA for the CDR3: TGTGCCAGCAGCTTCATATCGACAGGGGGCGAAAAACTGTTTTTT. The chain links TRBV5-5 to TRBJ1-4; 10 bases align to TRBD1. Germline lookup yields CDR1 SGHKS and CDR2 YYEKEE (reference sequence). The CDR3 has 15 residues. V shed 2 bases, J shed 8 bases, and the junction held 6 bases outside the gene matches.